By frequency in the sample, the clone carrying this T cell receptor (beta chain) is medium-sized (0.01 to 0.1%). This specimen comes from a study of OX40 agonist ivuxolimab in advanced cancers. Profiling relied on immunoSEQ multiplex PCR, and the TCRdb table lists in-frame clones only, not all of them. The table records about 35,000 clones, roughly 82% of them present only once. The sequenced sample was CD4+ or CD8+ T cells sorted from blood, obtained in a trial of the OX40 agonist ivuxolimab. The source is an adult with an advanced solid tumor such as melanoma, head and neck, liver or kidney cancer.

The CDR3 region is CASTQDLPEQYF. The CDR3 DNA follows: TGTGCCAGCACCCAGGACCTCCCCGAGCAGTACTTC. This chain uses TRBV25-1 with TRBJ2-7; no clear D. The CDR3 is made up of 12 amino acids. V lost 7 bases to trimming and J lost 6 bases, with 13 bases between them. CDR1 and CDR2 from the germline V gene are MGHDK and SYGVNS.